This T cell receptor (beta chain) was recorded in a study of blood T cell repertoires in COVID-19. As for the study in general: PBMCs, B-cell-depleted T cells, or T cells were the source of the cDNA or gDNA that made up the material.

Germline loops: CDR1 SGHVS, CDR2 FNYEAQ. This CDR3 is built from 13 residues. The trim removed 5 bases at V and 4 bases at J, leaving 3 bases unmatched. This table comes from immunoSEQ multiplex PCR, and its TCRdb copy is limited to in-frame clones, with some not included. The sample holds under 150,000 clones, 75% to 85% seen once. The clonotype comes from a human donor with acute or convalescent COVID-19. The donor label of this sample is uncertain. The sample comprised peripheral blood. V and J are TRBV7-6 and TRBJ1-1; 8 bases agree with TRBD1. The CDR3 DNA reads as TGTGCCAGCAGCCGGACAGGGTTCACTGAAGCTTTCTTT. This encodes CASSRTGFTEAFF.